This T cell receptor (beta chain) was sequenced during a study of blood T cell repertoires in COVID-19. The wider study: T cells, B-cell-depleted T cells, or PBMCs provided the cDNA or gDNA that served as material.

This table comes from immunoSEQ multiplex PCR, and its TCRdb copy is limited to in-frame clones, with some not included. The data hold some 97,000 clones, with roughly 85% observed a single time. V was cut by 1 base and J by 2 bases, with 9 bases left in between. Looked up from germline, CDR1 is SGHVS and CDR2 is FQNEAQ. This CDR3 is 15 amino acids long. Categorization into cohorts depended on clinical history that participants reported. The receptor was derived from a woman in her fifties or sixties who had recovered from COVID-19. The specimen was PBMCs or T cells enriched from blood (not recorded which). The chain recombines TRBV7-8 with TRBJ1-3, with D possibly TRBD1 on 5 matching bases. CDR3 nucleotide sequence: TGTGCCAGCAGCTTAGTCACAGGAGCTGGAAACACCATATATTTT. Translating gives CASSLVTGAGNTIYF. The whole variable domain, filled in from reference TRBV7-8 and TRBJ1-3, reads GAGVSQSPRYKVAKRGQDVALRCDPISGHVSLFWYQQALGQGPEFLTYFQNEAQLDKSGLPSDRFFAERPEGSVSTLKIQRTQQEDSAVYLCASSLVTGAGNTIYFGEGSWLTVV.